The rows below give T cell receptor beta chains drawn from one sample of a study of cytomegalovirus exposure and HLA in healthy donors. The data were produced by immunoSEQ multiplex PCR, yet TCRdb's version contains in-frame clones alone and is incomplete. Here the sample spans about 180,000 clones, approximately 73% being singletons. The sample taken for sequencing was PBMCs. The receptors stem from a woman younger than 45 in good health and CMV-seropositive. CDR3s include the opening cysteine and the closing phenylalanine or tryptophan. Fields, in order: J gene, V gene, D gene, clone size, CDR3 protein, CDR3 DNA. A D gene is named only where the DNA matches it firmly. Clone size appears in some rows only: once, few, many, or a class for an expanded clone.

TRBJ2-2 TRBV5-1 TRBD1 NA CASSPGTGSGELFF TGCGCCAGCAGCCCCGGGACAGGGTCCGGGGAGCTGTTTTTT
TRBJ2-7 TRBV4-3 TRBD2 NA CASSQEPGRGEQYF TGCGCCAGCAGCCAAGAACCGGGGAGGGGTGAGCAGTACTTC
TRBJ2-1 TRBV7-8 TRBD2 NA CASSHYRWRRGTSGTEQFF TGTGCCAGCAGCCATTATCGGTGGAGGCGTGGGACTAGCGGGACGGAGCAGTTCTTC
TRBJ2-1 TRBV19 TRBD1 NA CASSLTQGGPYNEQFF TGTGCCAGTAGTCTCACACAGGGGGGCCCCTACAATGAGCAGTTCTTC
TRBJ2-1 TRBV2 NA NA CASSFDSVQNSYNEQFF TGTGCCAGCAGTTTCGACTCCGTTCAAAACTCCTACAATGAGCAGTTCTTC
TRBJ2-7 TRBV5-1 TRBD2 NA CASSLFPSGVYEQYF TGCGCCAGCAGCTTGTTTCCTAGCGGGGTCTACGAGCAGTACTTC
TRBJ1-2 TRBV19 NA NA CASSADSYGYTF TGTGCCAGTAGTGCCGACAGCTATGGCTACACCTTC
TRBJ1-2 TRBV2 TRBD1 NA CASSDGQGYGYTF TGTGCCAGCAGTGACGGACAGGGATATGGCTACACCTTC
TRBJ1-1 TRBV19 NA NA CATRYGQNTEAFF TGTGCCACTCGTTACGGACAGAACACTGAAGCTTTCTTT
TRBJ2-6 TRBV4-3 TRBD2 NA CASSWTSGGVSSGANVLTF TGCGCCAGCAGCTGGACTAGCGGGGGAGTTAGCTCTGGGGCCAACGTCCTGACTTTC
TRBJ2-1 TRBV5-1 TRBD1 once CASSRLDRGHYEQFF TGCGCCAGCAGCCGGCTGGACAGGGGGCATTATGAGCAGTTCTTC
TRBJ1-4 TRBV4-3 NA NA CASSLRTGLPNEKLFF TGCGCCAGCAGCCTTCGCACAGGGCTCCCTAATGAAAAACTGTTTTTT
TRBJ2-3 TRBV6-1 TRBD2 NA CASSVGGTSSDTQYF TGTGCCAGCAGTGTGGGGGGGACTAGCTCAGATACGCAGTATTTT
TRBJ2-6 TRBV10-3 NA NA CAISDPDSGSSGANVLTF TGTGCCATCAGTGACCCGGACAGTGGAAGCTCTGGGGCCAACGTCCTGACTTTC
TRBJ2-5 TRBV4-2 NA NA CASSPRPEGRGLETQYF TGTGCCAGCAGCCCTCGGCCGGAAGGTAGGGGGTTGGAGACCCAGTACTTC
TRBJ1-1 TRBV9 NA NA CASGGAKAFF TGTGCCAGCGGGGGGGCGAAAGCTTTCTTT
TRBJ1-2 TRBV5-1 NA NA CASTLAGQGSYTF TGCGCCAGCACCTTGGCAGGGCAGGGTAGCTACACCTTC
TRBJ2-6 TRBV9 NA NA CASSESPGLSGANVLTF TGTGCCAGCAGCGAGAGCCCAGGGTTATCTGGGGCCAACGTCCTGACTTTC
TRBJ1-5 TRBV2 NA NA CASSPGRGNQPQHF TGTGCCAGCAGCCCTGGGAGGGGCAATCAGCCCCAGCATTTT
TRBJ2-7 TRBV5-5 TRBD2 NA CASSLRTGGLGEQYF TGTGCCAGCAGCTTGCGGACGGGGGGGCTCGGGGAGCAGTACTTC
TRBJ2-7 TRBV4-2 TRBD2 few CASSQPSGGPNYEQYF TGTGCCAGCAGCCAACCTAGCGGGGGGCCCAACTACGAGCAGTACTTC
TRBJ2-5 TRBV7-8 TRBD2 few CASSLGPRGGCQYF TGTGCCAGCAGCTTAGGTCCGCGGGGAGGGTGCCAGTACTTC
TRBJ1-5 TRBV7-7 TRBD1 NA CASSFHRDSVPLGNQPQHF TGTGCCAGCAGCTTTCACCGGGACAGCGTGCCCCTTGGCAATCAGCCCCAGCATTTT
TRBJ2-7 TRBV2 TRBD2 NA CASSEYMNRELELAGGREQYF TGTGCCAGCAGTGAGTACATGAACAGGGAATTGGAACTAGCGGGGGGGCGAGAGCAGTACTTC
TRBJ1-2 TRBV9 NA NA CASSVGKEHGYTF TGTGCCAGCAGCGTTGGTAAAGAGCATGGCTACACCTTC
TRBJ1-2 TRBV6-5 NA NA CASGLRTDGYTF TGTGCCAGCGGACTTCGGACGGATGGCTACACCTTC
TRBJ1-1 TRBV7-8 NA NA CASSLEADTEAFF TGTGCCAGCAGCTTAGAGGCGGACACTGAAGCTTTCTTT
TRBJ1-1 TRBV19 TRBD1 once CASTQTPTGDTEAFF TGTGCCAGTACCCAGACCCCGACAGGGGACACTGAAGCTTTCTTT
TRBJ1-4 TRBV7-6 TRBD1 NA CASSLVAGQGMRANEKLFF TGTGCCAGCAGCTTAGTGGCCGGACAGGGGATGAGAGCTAATGAAAAACTGTTTTTT
TRBJ1-4 TRBV4-2 NA NA CASSAVGSDEKLFF TGTGCCAGCAGCGCCGTTGGGAGCGATGAAAAACTGTTTTTT
TRBJ2-2 TRBV6-4 TRBD2 NA CASSDSSGANTGELFF TGTGCCAGCAGTGACTCTAGCGGGGCGAACACCGGGGAGCTGTTTTTT
TRBJ1-3 TRBV19 NA NA CACRTVSGNTIYF TGTGCCTGCCGGACAGTCTCTGGAAACACCATATATTTT
TRBJ2-3 TRBV7-8 NA NA CASSLRSRGNTDTQYF TGTGCCAGCAGTTTAAGGTCAAGGGGTAACACAGATACGCAGTATTTT
TRBJ2-2 TRBV5-1 NA NA CASSSGLRALLGELFF TGCGCCAGCAGCTCGGGGTTACGCGCACTACTCGGGGAGCTGTTTTTT
TRBJ2-3 TRBV27 TRBD2 NA CASSLAGGTDTQYF TGTGCCAGCAGTTTAGCGGGGGGGACAGATACGCAGTATTTT
TRBJ1-3 TRBV6-6 NA few CASSYGRATSGNTIYF TGTGCCAGCAGTTACGGCAGGGCGACCTCTGGAAACACCATATATTTT
TRBJ1-1 TRBV10-3 NA few CAISGGGEAFF TGTGCCATCAGTGGAGGGGGTGAAGCTTTCTTT
TRBJ2-5 TRBV5-3 TRBD2 NA CARSLAFSGGGGQETQYF TGTGCCAGAAGCTTGGCTTTTTCGGGGGGGGGAGGGCAAGAGACCCAGTACTTC
TRBJ2-6 TRBV9 NA NA CASSVYRQVLDSGANVLTF TGTGCCAGCAGCGTTTATCGACAGGTTCTAGACTCTGGGGCCAACGTCCTGACTTTC
TRBJ2-3 TRBV9 TRBD2 NA CASSLSGGAGDTQYF TGTGCCAGCAGCTTGAGCGGGGGGGCCGGGGATACGCAGTATTTT
TRBJ2-1 TRBV14 NA NA CASSQVGAGQNEQFF TGTGCCAGCAGCCAAGTGGGTGCGGGGCAGAATGAGCAGTTCTTC
TRBJ1-6 TRBV28 NA few CASSPGEGYNSPLHF TGTGCCAGCAGTCCTGGGGAGGGCTATAATTCACCCCTCCACTTT
TRBJ1-2 TRBV6-6 NA few CASSYGFRDYGYTF TGTGCCAGCAGTTACGGGTTTCGGGACTATGGCTACACCTTC
TRBJ1-4 TRBV7-2 NA few CASSSGGRTNEKLFF TGTGCCAGCAGCTCTGGAGGAAGAACTAATGAAAAACTGTTTTTT
TRBJ2-7 TRBV28 NA NA CASYRTATTPYEQYF TGTGCCAGCTACAGGACAGCCACAACTCCCTACGAGCAGTACTTC
TRBJ1-4 TRBV5-4 NA NA CASSSLGGKLFF TGTGCCAGCAGCTCCCTGGGGGGAAAACTGTTTTTT
TRBJ2-1 TRBV7-3 TRBD2 NA CASSLSGGASNEQFF TGTGCCAGCAGTTTGAGCGGGGGGGCCTCCAATGAGCAGTTCTTC
TRBJ2-7 TRBV7-2 TRBD1 NA CASSLRGQGIYEQYF TGTGCCAGCAGCTTAAGGGGACAGGGGATATACGAGCAGTACTTC